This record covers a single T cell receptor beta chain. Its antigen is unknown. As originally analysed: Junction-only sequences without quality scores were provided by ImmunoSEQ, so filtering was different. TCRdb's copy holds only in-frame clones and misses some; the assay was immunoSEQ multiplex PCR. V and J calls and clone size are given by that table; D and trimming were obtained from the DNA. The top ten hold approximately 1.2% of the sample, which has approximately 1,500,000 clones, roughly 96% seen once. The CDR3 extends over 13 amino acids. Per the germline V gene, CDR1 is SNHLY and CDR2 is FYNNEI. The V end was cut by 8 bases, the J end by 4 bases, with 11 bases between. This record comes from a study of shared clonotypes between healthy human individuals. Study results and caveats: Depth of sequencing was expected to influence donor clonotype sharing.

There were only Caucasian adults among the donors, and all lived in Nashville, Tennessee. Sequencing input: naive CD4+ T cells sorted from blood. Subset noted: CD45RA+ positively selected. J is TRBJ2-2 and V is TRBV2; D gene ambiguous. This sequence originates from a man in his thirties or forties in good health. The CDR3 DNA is TGTGCCAGCCCTCCGGAACCCACCGGGGAGCTGTTTTTT. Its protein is CASPPEPTGELFF.